One and the same sample provided the 31 T cell receptor beta chains below, sequenced in a study of cytomegalovirus exposure and HLA in healthy donors. Primers included in the PCR were 60 Vbeta and 13 Jbeta primers. Clones were sequenced by immunoSEQ multiplex PCR, and TCRdb holds only the in-frame ones, with some missing. The profile shows about 140,000 clones, roughly 79% of them singletons. Sequenced sample: PBMCs. Receptors were obtained from a woman between 55 and 75 years old in good health and CMV-seropositive.

CDR3 coding DNA: TGTGCCAGCAGGACGGGGACTGAAGCTTTCTTT. Translation gives CASRTGTEAFF. The gene calls are TRBV6-5 and TRBJ1-1; D not certain. The CDR3 runs 11 residues. V lost 6 bases to trimming and J lost 5 bases, with 7 bases between them. In germline, CDR1 is MNHEY, CDR2 SVGAGI.

The chain employs TRBV18 and TRBJ1-4, with D hard to call. CDR3 length: 13 amino acids. The ends were cut back, 2 bases at V and 7 bases at J, with 8 bases in the middle. Germline V gene lookup returns CDR1 KGHSH and CDR2 LQKENI. The CDR3 nucleotides read TGTGCCAGCTCACCAGCGGGTCCTGAAAAACTGTTTTTT. The encoded protein is CASSPAGPEKLFF.

V gene TRBV5-1 combines with J gene TRBJ2-1; TRBD1 agrees at 9 bases. This CDR3 contains 15 residues. Per the germline V gene, CDR1 is SGHRS and CDR2 is YFSETQ. The V segment lost 4 bases and the J segment 8 bases; nucleotides outside the gene matches: 10. CDR3 sequence: CASSPGTGRVHEQFF. DNA of the CDR3: TGCGCCAGCAGCCCAGGGACAGGGAGGGTTCATGAGCAGTTCTTC.

As regards this clone: Compared with germline, one end of the junction differs, possibly owing to a read error. This chain uses TRBV7-9 with TRBJ2-1; 13 bases are shared with TRBD2. Looked up from germline, CDR1 is SEHNR and CDR2 is FQNEAQ (reference sequence). The CDR3 sequence is 15 residues long. The CDR3: CASSLSLGTSGVLVF. CDR3 bases: TGTGCCAGCAGCTTAAGTCTGGGGACTAGCGGGGTACTAGTCTTC.

The V call is TRBV4-1, the J call TRBJ2-7; 8 positions match TRBD2. V trimming: 4 bases; J trimming: 3 bases; junction bases outside the gene matches: 5. This CDR3 comprises 14 residues. CDR1 and CDR2 (germline): MGHRA, YSYEKL. The CDR3 protein is CASSLGTRGYEQYF. The CDR3 nucleotides read TGCGCCAGCAGCCTAGGGACTAGGGGCTACGAGCAGTACTTC.

This clone qualifies as large. This CDR3 is also generated by other DNA sequences in the sample. This chain connects TRBV28 to TRBJ2-7; 9 positions agree with TRBD2. This CDR3 is built from 15 residues. CDR1 is MDHEN, CDR2 SYDVKM, per germline. J gave up 3 bases and V 7 bases, and 10 bases lay outside the gene matches. The CDR3 nucleotides are TGTGCCAGCACCCCCCTGGGCGGGAGGGACTACGAGCAGTACTTC. Amino acids: CASTPLGGRDYEQYF.

This clone has just a few counts. The rearrangement links TRBV7-2 to TRBJ2-3; D perhaps matches TRBD1 (5 bases). V lost 6 bases and J lost 3, with 16 bases in between. Germline CDR1 reads SGHTA; CDR2 reads FQGNSA. The CDR3 is 15 residues long. The CDR3 DNA reads as TGTGCCAGCAGACCCGCGGCAGGGAAAACAGATACGCAGTATTTT. Protein sequence: CASRPAAGKTDTQYF. Combining the CDR3 with reference TRBV7-2 and TRBJ2-3 gives the whole variable domain GAGVSQSPSNKVTEKGKDVELRCDPISGHTALYWYRQSLGQGLEFLIYFQGNSAPDKSGLPSDRFSAERTGGSVSTLTIQRTQQEDSAVYLCASRPAAGKTDTQYFGPGTRLTVL.

The V gene is TRBV2, the J gene TRBJ2-1, with TRBD2 matching 11 bases. V lost 11 bases and J lost 3; bases outside the gene matches: 6. In germline, CDR1 is SNHLY, CDR2 FYNNEI. The CDR3 is 14 amino acids. The CDR3 loop reads CAGEGLADYNEQFF. CDR3 DNA sequence: TGTGCCGGGGAGGGACTAGCGGACTACAATGAGCAGTTCTTC.

The gene calls are TRBV27 and TRBJ2-7, with TRBD2 matching 7 bases. CDR1 MNHEY and CDR2 SMNVEV come from the germline V gene (reference sequence). With V trimmed by 3 bases and J by 4 bases, 3 bases remained unmatched. CDR3 length equals 13 residues. As DNA, the CDR3 is TGTGCCAGCAGTTTGACGGGAGGTTACGAGCAGTACTTC. It encodes CASSLTGGYEQYF.

The CDR3 loop is CASSGLGRASYGYTF. In DNA, the CDR3 is TGTGCCAGCAGTGGGTTGGGCAGGGCTTCCTATGGCTACACCTTC. The gene calls are TRBV25-1 and TRBJ1-2; tentative D call: TRBD1 (5 bases). The CDR3 sequence is 15 residues long. Germline V gene lookup returns CDR1 MGHDK and CDR2 SYGVNS. Trimming cost V 4 bases and J 4 bases, with 16 bases left between them.

V and J are TRBV5-1 and TRBJ1-4; the D gene is possibly TRBD1 (5 bases). Germline values: CDR1 SGHRS, CDR2 YFSETQ. The V gene lost 0 bases and the J gene lost 8 bases, with 14 bases spanning the gap. The CDR3 length is 15 residues. The CDR3 coding sequence is TGCGCCAGCAGCTTGGTGGCAGGGTCACAGGAAAAACTGTTTTTT. Translating it yields CASSLVAGSQEKLFF. Using reference TRBV5-1 and TRBJ1-4 for the parts outside the CDR3, the full variable domain is KAGVTQTPRYLIKTRGQQVTLSCSPISGHRSVSWYQQTPGQGLQFLFEYFSETQRNKGNFPGRFSGRQFSNSRSEMNVSTLELGDSALYLCASSLVAGSQEKLFFGSGTQLSVL.

The chain couples TRBV6-5 to TRBJ2-3, with TRBD1 as a possible D gene (6 bases). CDR1 is MNHEY and CDR2 is SVGAGI in the germline V gene. The CDR3 length is 14 residues. Trimming removed 2 bases from V and 2 bases from J, with 8 bases in between. Here the CDR3 reads CASSYNRATDTQYF. CDR3 DNA: TGTGCCAGCAGTTACAACAGGGCCACAGATACGCAGTATTTT.

The V gene is TRBV7-6, the J gene TRBJ1-1, with unresolved D. CDR3 length: 13 residues. Between the trimmed V and J ends, which lost 4 bases and 4 bases, there was a span of 10 bases. CDR1 SGHVS and CDR2 FNYEAQ come from the germline V gene. In DNA, the CDR3 is TGTGCCAGCAGCTCTACGTCCGCCACTGAAGCTTTCTTT. Translated, it gives CASSSTSATEAFF.

This clone was counted a single time. The V call is TRBV27, the J call TRBJ2-2; D is possibly TRBD2 (6 bases). The CDR3 contains 21 residues. The germline CDR1 and CDR2 sequences are MNHEY and SMNVEV (reference sequence). Trimming cost V 6 bases and J 4 bases, with 33 bases left between them. The CDR3 sequence: CASSLRGPGRVAETGTGELFF. The CDR3 region has the DNA TGTGCCAGCAGCCTGCGCGGCCCCGGAAGGGTAGCGGAGACTGGCACCGGGGAGCTGTTTTTT.

The rearrangement links TRBV4-1 to TRBJ1-2; a weak D match, TRBD1 (5 bases). CDR3 length: 16 residues. Germline V gene lookup returns CDR1 MGHRA and CDR2 YSYEKL. Between the trimmed V and J ends, which lost 1 base and 6 bases, there was a span of 18 bases. The CDR3 region has the DNA TGCGCCAGCAGCCAAGGGCCCCGTCAGGGCAACGATGGCTACACCTTC. Amino acid sequence: CASSQGPRQGNDGYTF.

V and J are TRBV4-3 and TRBJ2-1; 7 nucleotides line up with TRBD1. The CDR3 runs to 15 residues. J was trimmed by 4 bases and V by 4 bases; bases with no gene match: 7. Germline CDR1 LGHNA, CDR2 YSLEER. CDR3 DNA sequence: TGCGCCAGCAGCCCCCAGACAGGGCAGTACAATGAGCAGTTCTTC. Its translation is CASSPQTGQYNEQFF.

The chain couples TRBV7-6 to TRBJ2-7; 12 positions agree with TRBD2. With 5 bases clipped from V and 5 bases from J, the junction kept 4 bases outside the gene matches. The CDR3 is 14 residues long. CDR1 SGHVS and CDR2 FNYEAQ come from the germline V gene. The CDR3 is CASSTSGRHNEQYF. The CDR3 DNA follows: TGTGCCAGCAGCACTAGCGGGAGGCACAACGAGCAGTACTTC.

This clone was observed a single time. The V gene is TRBV10-3, the J gene TRBJ2-3; maybe TRBD2 (5 bases). The CDR3 has 12 residues. Trimming took 3 bases from V and 6 from J, leaving 7 bases between them. The V gene's germline CDR1 is ENHRY and CDR2 SYGVKD. The CDR3 sequence is CAISDGKDTQYF. The CDR3 DNA is TGTGCCATCAGTGACGGGAAGGATACGCAGTATTTT.

The CDR3 nucleotides are TGTGCCAGCAGTTCGGGGGAAAAACTGTTTTTT. Its translation is CASSSGEKLFF. The rearrangement links TRBV6-5 to TRBJ1-4; the D is unclear. Germline values: CDR1 MNHEY, CDR2 SVGAGI. This CDR3 is built from 11 residues. Trimming pared 4 bases from V and 8 bases from J, leaving 5 bases between.

The chain couples TRBV25-1 to TRBJ2-5; the match to TRBD1 covers 7 bases. The J call is uncertain, as TRBJ2-7 better fits the DNA end. The length of the CDR3 is 14 residues. Germline CDR1 and CDR2: MGHDK and SYGVNS. The DNA for the CDR3 is TGTGCCAGCGGGAGACAGGGCAACTCCTACGAGCAGTACTTC. This gives the protein CASGRQGNSYEQYF.

This clone has more than one count but fewer than ten. The junction shows a germline mismatch at one end, possibly a read error. V gene TRBV7-2 combines with J gene TRBJ1-1; weak D call: TRBD1 (6 bases). This CDR3 is built from 11 residues. CDR1 and CDR2 from the germline V gene are SGHTA and FQGNSA. CDR3 residues: CASSRDTEAFF. The CDR3 bases are TGTGCCAGCAGCAGGGACACAGAAGCTTTCTTT.

The chain uses TRBV29-1 and TRBJ2-1, with TRBD1 as a possible D gene (6 bases). V lost 7 bases and J 0 bases, leaving 13 bases between the germline ends. CDR3 length equals 14 residues. Germline CDR1 and CDR2: SQVTM and ANQGSEA. CDR3 sequence reads: CSANRVGSYNEQFF. CDR3 in DNA: TGCAGCGCTAACAGGGTAGGCTCCTACAATGAGCAGTTCTTC.

The chain links TRBV10-3 to TRBJ2-1; TRBD1 aligns across 10 bases. There are 14 residues in the CDR3. The V segment lost 10 bases and the J segment 4 bases; nucleotides outside the gene matches: 7. CDR1 is ENHRY, CDR2 SYGVKD, per germline. CDR3 in amino acids: CASRQGALYNEQFF. In nucleotides, the CDR3 is TGTGCCAGCCGACAGGGGGCACTATACAATGAGCAGTTCTTC.

Only a few counts were recorded for this clone. J is TRBJ1-4 and V is TRBV6-6; D remains unclear. This CDR3 is 13 amino acids long. The ends were cut back, 7 bases at V and 4 bases at J, with 10 bases in the middle. CDR1 is MNHNY, CDR2 SVGAGI, per germline (reference sequence). This CDR3 is CASISAGNEKLFF. In DNA form, the CDR3 reads TGTGCCAGCATCTCGGCGGGTAATGAAAAACTGTTTTTT.

This clone showed up just once. The J gene is TRBJ2-1, the V gene TRBV4-2; 8 positions agree with TRBD1. CDR3 length: 16 amino acids. Trimming removed 0 bases from V and 7 bases from J; junction bases left unmatched: 8. Germline V gene sequence: CDR1 LGHNA, CDR2 YNFKEQ. This chain's CDR3 is CASSQDVQGAGNEQFF. The CDR3, as DNA: TGTGCCAGCAGCCAAGATGTCCAGGGGGCTGGAAATGAGCAGTTCTTC.

This clone was seen a single time. The chain carries TRBV5-1 and TRBJ2-2, with 9 bases matching TRBD2. The length of the CDR3 is 19 residues. Unmatched junction bases numbered 17, after V lost 3 bases and J lost 5 bases. Germline CDR1 reads SGHRS; CDR2 reads YFSETQ. The CDR3 coding sequence is TGCGCCAGCAGCTGGGAACGGGGCGGGAGGGCCACCCAGACCGGGGAGCTGTTTTTT. This encodes CASSWERGGRATQTGELFF.

The chain links TRBV30 to TRBJ2-2; TRBD1 agrees at 7 bases. The CDR3 has 14 amino acids. Germline assignment: CDR1 GTSNPN and CDR2 SVGIG (reference sequence). Unmatched junction bases numbered 6, after V lost 3 bases and J lost 5 bases. The CDR3: CAWSEGQYTGELFF. In nucleotides, the CDR3 is TGTGCCTGGAGCGAGGGACAGTATACCGGGGAGCTGTTTTTT. The variable domain in full, with the rest retrieved from reference TRBV30 and TRBJ2-2, is SQTIHQWPATLVQPVGSPLSLECTVEGTSNPNLYWYRQAAGRGLQLLFYSVGIGQISSEVPQNLSASRPQDRQFILSSKKLLLSDSGFYLCAWSEGQYTGELFFGEGSRLTVL.

The rearrangement joins TRBV5-1 to TRBJ2-7, with 8 positions matching TRBD1. Germline V gene sequence: CDR1 SGHRS, CDR2 YFSETQ. This CDR3 is 13 amino acids long. V lost 4 bases to trimming and J lost 5 bases; unmatched junction nucleotides: 5. The CDR3 spells CASSLRTGHEQYF. In nucleotides, the CDR3 is TGCGCCAGCAGCCTGAGGACAGGGCACGAGCAGTACTTC.

The gene calls are TRBV4-1 and TRBJ2-1; D unclear. Per germline, CDR1 MGHRA and CDR2 YSYEKL. V lost 4 bases and J 1 base, leaving 11 bases between the germline ends. This CDR3 comprises 15 residues. The CDR3 nucleotides read TGCGCCAGCAGCCCGCGGAGCGTGTCCTACAATGAGCAGTTCTTC. Translation: CASSPRSVSYNEQFF.

The J gene is TRBJ2-7, the V gene TRBV27, with D possibly TRBD2 on 5 matching bases. The CDR3 contains 16 residues. Germline V gene lookup returns CDR1 MNHEY and CDR2 SMNVEV (reference sequence). Trimming pared 0 bases from V and 2 bases from J, leaving 14 bases between. The CDR3 nucleotides read TGTGCCAGCAGTTTATCAGGCGGGCTCAGCACCTACGAGCAGTACTTC. As protein: CASSLSGGLSTYEQYF.

In this sample, this clone is medium-sized. The chain couples TRBV28 to TRBJ1-6; tentatively, D is TRBD1 (6 bases). This CDR3 region has 16 residues. With 7 bases removed from V and 0 bases from J, the gap between germline ends came to 13 bases. Germline-derived CDR1 and CDR2 are MDHEN and SYDVKM. CDR3 residues: CASNQGPSSYNSPLHF. The DNA for the CDR3 is TGTGCCAGCAACCAGGGGCCGAGCTCCTATAATTCACCCCTCCACTTT.